The clone carrying this T cell receptor (beta chain) has only a few counts. Antigen: not known. This specimen belongs to a study of OX40 agonist ivuxolimab in advanced cancers. Study-level points and caveats: CD8+ T cells were the subset that, on average, had more expanded clones than CD4+.

V lost 3 bases and J lost 10, with 10 bases in between. The CDR3 has 12 residues. From germline, CDR1 is SNHLY and CDR2 FYNNEI. Here immunoSEQ multiplex PCR was the method, and the copy in TCRdb shows in-frame clones only, minus some. The sample carries about 77,000 clones, 81% recorded once. Source: CD4+ or CD8+ T cells sorted from blood, taken in a trial of the OX40 agonist ivuxolimab. This clonotype was obtained from an adult with an advanced solid tumor such as melanoma, head and neck, liver or kidney cancer. This chain uses TRBV2 with TRBJ2-1; D not resolved. CDR3 in DNA: TGTGCCAGCAGTGACCGTGGACGGGAGCAGTTCTTC. This gives the protein CASSDRGREQFF.